This T cell receptor (beta chain) was recorded in a study of radiation and T cells in renal cell carcinoma. About the study: Nephrectomy followed 15 Gy stereotactic body radiation by 4 weeks.

Clones were sequenced by immunoSEQ multiplex PCR, and TCRdb holds only the in-frame ones, with some missing. Here the sample spans 50,000 to 75,000 clones, around 72% being singletons. Only one count was recorded for this clone. Its antigen is not known. This may be a read error: a much more frequent sequence differs by one nucleotide. Described time point: baseline pretreatment blood. The treatment: 15 Gy SBRT to primary tumor, nephrectomy 4 weeks later. Clear cell pathology was present in this patient's renal cell carcinoma. Study-level findings and limits: No pretreatment tumor biopsies were available for baseline clonotypes. Top tumor clonotypes rose in blood 2 weeks post-radiation, then contracted.

With 0 bases removed from V and 8 bases from J, the gap between germline ends came to 11 bases. The CDR3 is made up of 14 amino acids. Per germline, CDR1 ENHRY and CDR2 SYGVKD. The source is a man in his 60s with renal cell carcinoma. The chain couples TRBV10-3 to TRBJ2-1; D unclear. The sample here was blood, taken from a patient whose treatment included radiotherapy and nephrectomy. The CDR3 reads CAISESAGPHEQFF. The CDR3 DNA reads as TGTGCCATCAGTGAGTCAGCTGGTCCCCATGAGCAGTTCTTC.